The 21 T cell receptor beta chains below were found in one sample sequenced in a study of read filtering for tumor transcriptome and immune sequencing. The library was built from about 400 ng RNA with molecular barcoded adaptors for alpha/delta and beta/gamma chains. TCRdb itself ran the reads through MiXCR, one entry per CDR3 protein. The sample lists 85,000 or so distinct CDR3 sequences; 9% to 15% were seen once. The material sequenced was a population of CD138-negative cells sorted from bone marrow. The receptor source for this set is a donor at least 40 years old with multiple myeloma.

At least ten counts were recorded for this clonotype. The V gene is TRBV25-1, the J gene TRBJ2-5, with D hard to call. Trimming stripped 3 bases from V and 4 bases from J, with 9 bases between. This CDR3 spans 13 amino acids. From germline, CDR1 is MGHDK and CDR2 SYGVNS. The CDR3 sequence: CASSDTLGETQYF. CDR3 bases: TGTGCCAGCAGTGATACTTTGGGAGAGACCCAGTACTTC.

This clonotype was counted a few times. V is TRBV30 and J is TRBJ2-5; 10 nucleotides agree with TRBD2. This CDR3 has 17 amino acids. V dropped 2 bases and J dropped 2; count of bases not matched to a gene: 11. Germline V gene lookup returns CDR1 GTSNPN and CDR2 SVGIG (reference sequence). The CDR3, as DNA: TGTGCCTGGAGTCTCCCGGGACTAGCGTTTAGGCAAGAGACCCAGTACTTC. Translated: CAWSLPGLAFRQETQYF.

Many counts were recorded for this clonotype. A junction end diverges from the germline sequence, so it may reflect a read error. This chain uses TRBV29-1 with TRBJ2-1, with TRBD2 matching 7 bases. CDR3 size: 14 residues. Looked up from germline, CDR1 is SQVTM and CDR2 is ANQGSEA. The CDR3 nucleotides read TGCACCGTTGGGAGGGCGGACCTTGACAATGAGCAGTTCTTC. The encoded protein is CTVGRADLDNEQFF.

This clonotype was detected ten times or more. The J gene is TRBJ2-1, the V gene TRBV5-1; 9 positions match TRBD2. CDR3 length equals 15 residues. The germline CDR1 and CDR2 sequences are SGHRS and YFSETQ. Trimming cost V 7 bases and J 4 bases; bases outside gene matches: 9. The CDR3 DNA is TGCGCCAGCCGCGGGGGGGCAGGGGGTTACAATGAGCAGTTCTTC. Translating it yields CASRGGAGGYNEQFF. The variable domain in full, completed from reference TRBV5-1 and TRBJ2-1, reads KAGVTQTPRYLIKTRGQQVTLSCSPISGHRSVSWYQQTPGQGLQFLFEYFSETQRNKGNFPGRFSGRQFSNSRSEMNVSTLELGDSALYLCASRGGAGGYNEQFFGPGTRLTVL.

About this clonotype itself: One end of the junction does not line up with germline, which may come from a read error. This chain uses TRBV19 with TRBJ2-1; D unclear. Germline values: CDR1 LNHDA, CDR2 SQIVND (reference sequence). This CDR3 is built from 14 residues. Here the CDR3 reads CASSKRGIYNVQFF. The CDR3 nucleotides are TGTGCCAGTAGTAAGCGTGGAATTTACAATGTGCAGTTCTTC.

This clonotype was found many times. The CDR3 loop is CASSFQGGYTEAFF. The CDR3 coding sequence is TGCGCCAGCAGCTTTCAGGGTGGGTACACTGAAGCTTTCTTT. This chain uses TRBV5-1 with TRBJ1-1; TRBD1 is a possible D gene (5 bases). This CDR3 is built from 14 residues. V was pared by 2 bases and J by 3 bases, with 11 bases between. Germline V gene sequence: CDR1 SGHRS, CDR2 YFSETQ.

This clonotype was seen ten or more times. The J gene is TRBJ2-1, the V gene TRBV12-3 or TRBV12-4, with D possibly being TRBD2 (6 bases). The CDR3 has 14 residues. Trimming cost V 8 bases and J 5 bases, with 16 bases left between them. The CDR3 reads CASGTLGGHNEQFF. The CDR3 nucleotides read TGTGCCAGCGGGACTTTAGGAGGCCACAATGAGCAGTTCTTC.

This clonotype was seen ten or more times. CDR3 in DNA: TGTGCCAGCAGCGTAGGGGAGGGGCGCAATCAGCCCCAGCATTTT. Protein sequence: CASSVGEGRNQPQHF. This sequence joins TRBV9 and TRBJ1-5; maybe TRBD1 (5 bases). The CDR3 consists of 15 residues. V was trimmed by 0 bases and J by 2 bases, leaving 9 bases between them. Germline V gene lookup returns CDR1 SGDLS and CDR2 YYNGEE.

This clonotype was observed a handful of times. The rearrangement uses TRBV29-1 and TRBJ2-7; 11 nucleotides line up with TRBD1. The germline V gene has CDR1 SQVTM and CDR2 ANQGSEA. The junction had 6 bases not matched to a gene; V was cut back by 3 bases and J by 2 bases. The length of the CDR3 is 15 residues. CDR3 sequence: CSVELEDRGPYEQYF. CDR3 sequence (DNA): TGCAGCGTTGAGTTGGAGGACAGGGGGCCCTACGAGCAGTACTTC.

In its sample, this clonotype was seen many times. The chain has TRBV20-1 and TRBJ1-4; D not resolved. This CDR3 contains 11 residues. Germline loops: CDR1 DFQATT, CDR2 SNEGSKA (reference sequence). With 3 bases removed from V and 4 bases from J, the gap between germline ends came to 3 bases. This CDR3 is CSARNNEKLFF. In nucleotides, the CDR3 is TGCAGTGCTAGGAATAATGAAAAACTGTTTTTT.

This clonotype was seen ten or more times. CDR3: CSVRTSGSFGEQFF. CDR3 sequence (DNA): TGCAGCGTGCGGACTAGCGGGAGTTTCGGTGAGCAGTTCTTC. The gene calls are TRBV29-1 and TRBJ2-1, with TRBD2 matching 13 bases. The CDR3 consists of 14 residues. Trimming cost V 6 bases and J 9 bases; bases outside gene matches: 8. Germline lookup yields CDR1 SQVTM and CDR2 ANQGSEA.

In this sample, this clonotype turned up a few times. The junction differs from germline at one of its ends, possibly a read error. The chain employs TRBV12-3 or TRBV12-4 and TRBJ2-7; D perhaps matches TRBD1 (6 bases). The CDR3 has 14 amino acids. CDR3 DNA: TGTGCCAGCCGTACCCCGGGACAATCCTACGAGCAGCACTTC. Translated, it gives CASRTPGQSYEQHF.

In its sample, this clonotype is large. The chain employs TRBV20-1 and TRBJ2-7; D gene unclear. The CDR3 spans 14 residues. Per germline, CDR1 DFQATT and CDR2 SNEGSKA (reference sequence). V shed 6 bases and J shed 0 bases, with 15 bases lying between them. The CDR3 coding sequence is TGCAGTGCCGTACATAGCAGTATCTCCTACGAGCAGTACTTC. Translating it yields CSAVHSSISYEQYF.

This clonotype showed up many times. The chain links TRBV5-1 to TRBJ2-3, with 11 bases that match TRBD2. Germline V gene data show CDR1 as SGHRS and CDR2 as YFSETQ. The ends lost 2 bases at V and 4 bases at J; junction bases unmatched: 0. The CDR3 contains 14 residues. The CDR3 coding sequence is TGCGCCAGCAGCTTACTAGCGGGAGCAGATACGCAGTATTTT. Protein product: CASSLLAGADTQYF. Full variable domain (remainder filled in from reference TRBV5-1 and TRBJ2-3): KAGVTQTPRYLIKTRGQQVTLSCSPISGHRSVSWYQQTPGQGLQFLFEYFSETQRNKGNFPGRFSGRQFSNSRSEMNVSTLELGDSALYLCASSLLAGADTQYFGPGTRLTVL.

Comment on this clonotype: A junction boundary mismatches the germline segment, possibly from a read error. J is TRBJ2-7 and V is TRBV20-1, with TRBD2 identical over 11 bases. The CDR3 runs 14 residues. Germline CDR1 DFQATT, CDR2 SNEGSKA (reference sequence). The CDR3 DNA follows: TGCTGTGCGGGGAGACTAGCGGGAATATACGAGCAGTACTTC. Translation: CCAGRLAGIYEQYF.

Points on this clonotype: With a much larger clone just one base away, this may be a read error. The chain joins TRBV6-2 or TRBV6-3 to TRBJ1-1; D is unclear. The CDR3 extends over 15 amino acids. The germline V gene has CDR1 MNHEY and CDR2 SVGEGT. The CDR3: CASSDSRVVNTGAFF. DNA for the CDR3: TGTGCCAGCAGTGACTCCCGGGTTGTGAACACTGGAGCTTTCTTT.

This clonotype was recorded a few times. The CDR3 is CASSLMTDSYEQYF. CDR3 DNA sequence: TGTGCCAGCTCACTTATGACAGACTCCTACGAGCAGTACTTC. V usage is TRBV18 and J usage is TRBJ2-7; TRBD1 is a possible D gene (5 bases). V shed 4 bases and J shed 0 bases, with 10 bases lying between them. There are 14 residues in the CDR3. Looked up from germline, CDR1 is KGHSH and CDR2 is LQKENI.

Turning to this clonotype: A much bigger clone sits one base away, suggesting this may be a read error. CDR3 sequence: CSAEGGADTRYF. The DNA for the CDR3 is TGCAGTGCAGAGGGGGGGGCAGATACGCGGTATTTT. This sequence joins TRBV20-1 and TRBJ2-3; D is perhaps TRBD2 (7 bases). CDR1 DFQATT and CDR2 SNEGSKA come from the germline V gene (reference sequence). The CDR3 loop spans 12 amino acids.

This clonotype was seen many times. V usage is TRBV7-3 and J usage is TRBJ2-5; 7 bases match TRBD1. V lost 3 bases to trimming and J lost 7 bases; unmatched junction nucleotides: 5. The CDR3 is made up of 13 amino acids. The germline V gene encodes CDR1 SGHTA and CDR2 FQGTGA. This CDR3 reads CASSFGQDGTQYF. CDR3 DNA: TGTGCCAGCAGCTTCGGACAGGATGGGACCCAGTACTTC.

This clonotype was seen only once. This may stem from a read error, because a much larger clone lies one nucleotide away. J is TRBJ1-2 and V is TRBV30; the D is unclear. CDR1 and CDR2 (germline): GTSNPN, SVGIG (reference sequence). Trimming removed 5 bases at V and 4 bases at J, with 11 bases between. This CDR3 is built from 12 residues. CDR3 coding DNA: TGTGCCTGGGGCGTGGCCCTCTATGGCTACACCTTC. It is translated as CAWGVALYGYTF.

This clonotype came up many times. The J gene is TRBJ1-5, the V gene TRBV6-4, with a possible D match to TRBD1 (6 bases). Germline CDR1 is MRHNA and CDR2 is SNTAGT. This CDR3 has 16 residues. V was shortened by 4 bases and J by 2 bases, with 15 bases between the two germline ends. CDR3 protein: CASSAPRGLGNQPQHF. Written as DNA, the CDR3 is TGTGCCAGCAGTGCCCCCAGGGGTTTGGGCAATCAGCCCCAGCATTTT.